The rows below give T cell receptor beta chains drawn from one sample of a study of T cell responses to AZD1222 COVID-19 vaccine. TCRdb's table, derived via immunoSEQ multiplex PCR, lists solely in-frame clones and lacks some. Here the sample spans around 84,000 clones, over 75% being singletons. The sample in question was peripheral blood, obtained 28 days after the second AZD1222 dose. The receptors derive from an adult who received the AZD1222 COVID-19 vaccine. Each CDR3 is given with its conserved first and last residue. Each record gives: CDR3 protein, CDR3 DNA, CDR3 length, V gene, clone size, D gene, J gene. D genes are given only for firm matches. Size is stated for part of the rows, as once, few or many counts, or as a class when the clone is expanded.

cdr3_aa: CASSYSVGGNTEAFF
cdr3_nt: TGTGCCAGCAGTTACTCGGTAGGCGGGAACACTGAAGCTTTCTTT
cdr3_length: 15
v_call: TRBV6-5
clone_size: .
d_call: .
j_call: TRBJ1-1

cdr3_aa: CASSQAPRPYNEQFF
cdr3_nt: TGTGCCAGCAGCCAAGCCCCAAGGCCCTACAATGAGCAGTTCTTC
cdr3_length: 15
v_call: TRBV3-1/TRBV3-2
clone_size: .
d_call: .
j_call: TRBJ2-1

cdr3_aa: CASTGVQREAFF
cdr3_nt: TGTGCCAGTACCGGGGTGCAGAGGGAAGCTTTCTTT
cdr3_length: 12
v_call: TRBV19
clone_size: .
d_call: .
j_call: TRBJ1-1

cdr3_aa: CASSLSTGSEAFF
cdr3_nt: TGTGCCAGCAGCTTGTCGACAGGCTCTGAAGCTTTCTTT
cdr3_length: 13
v_call: TRBV5-5
clone_size: .
d_call: .
j_call: TRBJ1-1

cdr3_aa: CASSQVTGAGELFF
cdr3_nt: TGTGCCAGCAGCCAAGTGACTGGAGCCGGGGAGCTGTTTTTT
cdr3_length: 14
v_call: TRBV7-9
clone_size: .
d_call: .
j_call: TRBJ2-2

cdr3_aa: CASSTFPGQGGYGYTF
cdr3_nt: TGTGCCAGCAGTACTTTCCCAGGACAGGGTGGCTATGGCTACACCTTC
cdr3_length: 16
v_call: TRBV27
clone_size: .
d_call: TRBD1
j_call: TRBJ1-2

cdr3_aa: CASSVSLDYGYTF
cdr3_nt: TGTGCCAGCAGCGTATCCTTGGACTATGGCTACACCTTC
cdr3_length: 13
v_call: TRBV9
clone_size: .
d_call: .
j_call: TRBJ1-2

cdr3_aa: CASFDSGTGELFF
cdr3_nt: TGTGCCAGCTTCGATTCAGGGACCGGGGAGCTGTTTTTT
cdr3_length: 13
v_call: TRBV27
clone_size: once
d_call: .
j_call: TRBJ2-2

cdr3_aa: CASADNPGQGADEQYF
cdr3_nt: TGTGCCAGCGCCGACAATCCGGGACAGGGGGCTGACGAGCAGTACTTC
cdr3_length: 16
v_call: TRBV6-6
clone_size: .
d_call: TRBD1
j_call: TRBJ2-7

cdr3_aa: CASSLSSGVQQYF
cdr3_nt: TGTGCCAGCAGTTTATCGTCGGGGGTACAGCAGTATTTT
cdr3_length: 13
v_call: TRBV27
clone_size: .
d_call: .
j_call: TRBJ2-3

cdr3_aa: CASRDSGVYEQYF
cdr3_nt: TGTGCCAGCAGGGATAGCGGGGTCTACGAGCAGTACTTC
cdr3_length: 13
v_call: TRBV7-2
clone_size: .
d_call: TRBD2
j_call: TRBJ2-7

cdr3_aa: CASSMGTASYYGYTF
cdr3_nt: TGTGCCAGCAGCATGGGGACAGCATCATACTATGGCTACACCTTC
cdr3_length: 15
v_call: TRBV11-2
clone_size: .
d_call: TRBD1
j_call: TRBJ1-2

cdr3_aa: CASSRGQSSGNTIYF
cdr3_nt: TGTGCCAGTAGTCGAGGACAGAGCTCTGGAAACACCATATATTTT
cdr3_length: 15
v_call: TRBV19
clone_size: once
d_call: .
j_call: TRBJ1-3